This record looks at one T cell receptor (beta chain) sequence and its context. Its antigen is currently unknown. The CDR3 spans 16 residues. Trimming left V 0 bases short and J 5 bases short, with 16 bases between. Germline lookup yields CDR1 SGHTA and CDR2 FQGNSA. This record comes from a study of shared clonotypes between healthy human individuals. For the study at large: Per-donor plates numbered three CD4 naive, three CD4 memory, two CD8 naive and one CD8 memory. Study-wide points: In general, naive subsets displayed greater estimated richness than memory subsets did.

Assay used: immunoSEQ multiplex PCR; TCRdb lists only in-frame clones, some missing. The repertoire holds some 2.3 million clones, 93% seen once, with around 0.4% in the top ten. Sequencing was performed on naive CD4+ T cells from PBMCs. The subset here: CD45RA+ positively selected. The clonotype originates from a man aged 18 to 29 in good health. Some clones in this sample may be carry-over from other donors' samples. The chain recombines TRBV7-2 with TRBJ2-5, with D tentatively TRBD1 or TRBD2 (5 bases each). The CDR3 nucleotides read TGTGCCAGCAGCTTAGCGGTTCGGGGCTCGGGCGAGACCCAGTACTTC. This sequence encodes CASSLAVRGSGETQYF.